These 5 T cell receptor beta chains originate from one sample sequenced in a study of cytomegalovirus exposure and HLA in healthy donors (dated by TCRdb to about 2017). Receptors were amplified or captured by the immunoSEQ multiplex PCR assay. For the multiplex PCR, a mixture combining 60 forward primers for TCR Vbeta segments and 13 reverse primers for TCR Jbeta segments was used. In its TCRdb copy, this immuneACCESS table keeps in-frame sequences only and misses some clones. Where compared with another copy, unresolved V genes explain less than half of these, and the others have no known cause. The sample table holds 150,000 or so clones, of which over 65% were seen once. The leading ten clones occupy approximately 6.9% of the sample. Material for sequencing was PBMCs. The source of these receptors is a man between 35 and 55 years old in good health and CMV-seropositive.

The J gene is TRBJ1-2, the V gene TRBV2; no firm D call. The V end was cut by 8 bases, the J end by 2 bases, with 6 bases between. The CDR3 extends over 11 amino acids. Germline CDR1 is SNHLY and CDR2 is FYNNEI. CDR3 loop: CASFENYGYTF. CDR3 in DNA: TGTGCCAGCTTCGAGAACTATGGCTACACCTTC.

The CDR3 coding sequence is TGTGCCATCAATAGGGACAGGGGTACTGAAGCTTTCTTT. This codes for CAINRDRGTEAFF. The V gene is TRBV10-3, the J gene TRBJ1-1, with 10 bases that match TRBD1. The CDR3 loop spans 13 amino acids. V was clipped by 7 bases and J by 5 bases; unmatched bases: 4. Looked up from germline, CDR1 is ENHRY and CDR2 is SYGVKD.

The chain is built from TRBV14 and TRBJ2-7; tentatively, D is TRBD1 (5 bases). Trimming stripped 2 bases from V and 0 bases from J, with 14 bases between. Germline V CDR1 and CDR2: SGHDN, FVKESK. CDR3 length: 16 amino acids. DNA for the CDR3: TGTGCCAGCAGCCAACCCGGAAGGGGCAGCTCCTACGAGCAGTACTTC. This translates into CASSQPGRGSSYEQYF.

The CDR3 DNA follows: TGTGCCAGCAGTCCCGGAGGGACCCAGTACTTC. Protein product: CASSPGGTQYF. V usage is TRBV6-5 and J usage is TRBJ2-5, with TRBD2 as a possible D gene (5 bases). The CDR3 runs 11 residues. Germline CDR1 reads MNHEY; CDR2 reads SVGAGI. Trimming took off 5 bases at V and 7 bases at J, with 8 bases between the two ends.

This clone was recorded only once. V gene TRBV7-8 combines with J gene TRBJ1-6; 11 bases line up with TRBD1. V dropped 4 bases and J dropped 3; count of bases not matched to a gene: 5. CDR1 is SGHVS and CDR2 is FQNEAQ in the germline V gene. The CDR3 contains 17 residues. The CDR3 DNA reads as TGTGCCAGCAGCTACCGGGACAGGGGGTTCTATAATTCACCCCTCCACTTT. It codes for CASSYRDRGFYNSPLHF.